This passage covers 18 T cell receptor beta chains from one sample sequenced in a study of blood T cell repertoires in COVID-19. Repertoires were generated with immunoSEQ multiplex PCR, while TCRdb's copy carries only in-frame clones and drops some. In the table there are around 46,000 clones, about 85% of which are singletons. Sequencing was carried out using peripheral blood. The receptors derive from a man in his forties with active COVID-19.

The rearrangement joins TRBV28 to TRBJ1-2; TRBD1 matches 7 bases. V trimming: 4 bases; J trimming: 2 bases; junction bases outside the gene matches: 7. Germline lookup yields CDR1 MDHEN and CDR2 SYDVKM. This CDR3 has 15 residues. The CDR3 bases are TGTGCCAGCAGTTCGATACAGGGGTTCAACTATGGCTACACCTTC. It encodes CASSSIQGFNYGYTF.

V and J are TRBV28 and TRBJ2-7; 9 nucleotides match TRBD1. Germline-derived CDR1 and CDR2 are MDHEN and SYDVKM. The CDR3 sequence is 14 residues long. V dropped 8 bases and J dropped 1; count of bases not matched to a gene: 6. The CDR3 region is CASPAGTGSYEQYF. The DNA for the CDR3 is TGTGCCAGCCCTGCCGGGACAGGGTCCTACGAGCAGTACTTC.

V and J are TRBV5-1 and TRBJ1-2; D unresolved. The CDR3 totals 12 residues. With 0 bases removed from V and 8 bases from J, the gap between germline ends came to 8 bases. CDR1 is SGHRS, CDR2 YFSETQ, per germline. CDR3: CASSLASRGYTF. CDR3 DNA: TGCGCCAGCAGCTTGGCAAGCCGGGGCTACACCTTC.

The chain employs TRBV3-1 (or the pseudogene TRBV3-2) and TRBJ2-1, with 8 bases aligning to TRBD2. The germline V gene encodes CDR1 LGHDT and CDR2 YNNKEL (reference sequence). This CDR3 comprises 17 residues. Unmatched junction bases numbered 10, after V lost 3 bases and J lost 3 bases. CDR3 nucleotides: TGTGCCAGCAGCCAGGGTTACGGGAGCGGGAGCTACAATGAGCAGTTCTTC. Its translation: CASSQGYGSGSYNEQFF.

This clone was seen only a few times. The chain couples TRBV6-2 or TRBV6-3 to TRBJ2-5, with TRBD2 matching 13 bases. After removal of 5 bases from V and 4 bases from J, the junction contained 7 bases not matched to a gene. The germline CDR1 and CDR2 sequences are MNHEY and SVGEGT. The CDR3 is made up of 16 amino acids. CDR3 in DNA: TGTGCCAGCAGTCCCGGGACTAGCGGGATTTCAGAGACCCAGTACTTC. As protein: CASSPGTSGISETQYF.

The J gene is TRBJ1-2, the V gene TRBV9; 8 positions match TRBD1. Losses at the gene ends were 4 bases for V and 3 bases for J; bases not matched to a gene: 8. The CDR3 loop spans 15 amino acids. The V gene's germline CDR1 is SGDLS and CDR2 YYNGEE. The CDR3 sequence: CASSPRQGLDYGYTF. Here the CDR3 DNA reads TGTGCCAGCAGCCCTCGACAGGGGCTCGACTATGGCTACACCTTC.

The chain recombines TRBV24-1 with TRBJ2-1; maybe TRBD1 (7 bases). Germline CDR1 KGHDR, CDR2 SFDVKD. CDR3 length: 16 amino acids. Between the trimmed V and J ends, which lost 5 bases and 1 base, there was a span of 14 bases. The CDR3 here is CATSVESGGSYNEQFF. CDR3 in DNA: TGTGCCACCAGTGTAGAATCAGGGGGGTCCTACAATGAGCAGTTCTTC.

Here the CDR3 DNA reads TGTGCCAGCAGCGTAGGGCCAGGGAAATTGGGATCGGCTAATGAAAAACTGTTTTTT. The encoded protein is CASSVGPGKLGSANEKLFF. The chain couples TRBV9 to TRBJ1-4, with a weak D call TRBD1 (5 bases). Trimming stripped 0 bases from V and 3 bases from J, with 21 bases between. Per the germline V gene, CDR1 is SGDLS and CDR2 is YYNGEE. The CDR3 has 19 residues.

The rearrangement joins TRBV5-1 to TRBJ2-7; perhaps TRBD1 as D (6 bases). The germline V gene encodes CDR1 SGHRS and CDR2 YFSETQ. Trimming took 3 bases from V and 6 from J, leaving 10 bases between them. CDR3 length: 12 amino acids. The CDR3 loop reads CASSSQGSEQYF. CDR3 in DNA: TGCGCCAGCAGCTCACAGGGATCCGAGCAGTACTTC.

The chain has TRBV5-6 and TRBJ2-1; 9 bases are shared with TRBD2. CDR1 and CDR2 (germline): SGHDT, YYEEEE. J lost 7 bases, V lost 6 bases, and 8 bases had no gene match. The CDR3 spans 14 residues. The CDR3 coding sequence is TGTGCCAGCAAGGCGGCGGGAGGGCCTAATGAGCAGTTCTTC. It encodes CASKAAGGPNEQFF.

This clone was detected only once. At the DNA level, this CDR3 is encoded by other sequences in the same sample as well. The chain is built from TRBV3-1 (or the pseudogene TRBV3-2) and TRBJ1-4; D remains ambiguous. From germline, CDR1 is LGHDT and CDR2 YNNKEL (reference sequence). This CDR3 comprises 12 residues. Trimming cost V 1 base and J 7 bases, with 4 bases left between them. CDR3 in amino acids: CASSQAREKLFF. CDR3 nucleotides: TGTGCCAGCAGCCAAGCTCGTGAAAAACTGTTTTTT.

This chain links TRBV28 with TRBJ2-2; TRBD2 matches at 7 bases. V lost 2 bases and J lost 2; bases outside the gene matches: 11. CDR1 is MDHEN, CDR2 SYDVKM, per germline. The CDR3 runs to 18 residues. As DNA, the CDR3 is TGTGCCAGCAGTTTAGCCGAGGGGAGGGGTCCTAACACCGGGGAGCTGTTTTTT. Translated: CASSLAEGRGPNTGELFF. The full variable domain, with the rest looked up from reference TRBV28 and TRBJ2-2, is DVKVTQSSRYLVKRTGEKVFLECVQDMDHENMFWYRQDPGLGLRLIYFSYDVKMKEKGDIPEGYSVSREKKERFSLILESASTNQTSMYLCASSLAEGRGPNTGELFFGEGSRLTVL.

V usage is TRBV2 and J usage is TRBJ2-7, with TRBD1 identical over 7 bases. Germline assignment: CDR1 SNHLY and CDR2 FYNNEI. CDR3 length: 13 residues. V dropped 4 bases and J dropped 2; count of bases not matched to a gene: 2. The CDR3: CASSGQGTYEQYF. The CDR3, as DNA: TGTGCCAGCAGTGGACAGGGAACCTACGAGCAGTACTTC.

In its sample, this clone was seen once. The V gene is TRBV3-1 (or the pseudogene TRBV3-2), the J gene TRBJ2-4; D remains unclear. The CDR3 runs 14 residues. Trimming shortened V by 4 bases and J by 0 bases, and 7 bases separated the two germline ends. The germline CDR1 and CDR2 sequences are LGHDT and YNNKEL (reference sequence). The CDR3 DNA sequence: TGTGCCAGCAGCCTTACAGTAGCCAAAAACATTCAGTACTTC. Translated: CASSLTVAKNIQYF.

The V gene is TRBV19, the J gene TRBJ2-3; TRBD2 agrees at 11 bases. The length of the CDR3 is 14 residues. From germline, CDR1 is LNHDA and CDR2 SQIVND (reference sequence). V lost 7 bases and J lost 4; bases outside the gene matches: 4. The CDR3 DNA reads TGTGCCAGTATCGAGACTAGCGGGGCAGATACGCAGTATTTT. It yields the protein CASIETSGADTQYF.

The CDR3 nucleotides are TGCGCCAGCAGCCCAAAGACTAGCACCAATCAAGAGACCCAGTACTTC. Translated: CASSPKTSTNQETQYF. The V gene is TRBV5-1, the J gene TRBJ2-5; TRBD2 matches at 7 bases. Germline V gives CDR1 SGHRS, CDR2 YFSETQ. Trimming cost V 4 bases and J 2 bases; bases outside gene matches: 11. This CDR3 is built from 16 residues.

V and J are TRBV29-1 and TRBJ2-1, with D maybe TRBD2 (7 bases). V lost 4 bases to trimming and J lost 9 bases, with 13 bases between them. CDR3 length equals 12 residues. Germline V gene lookup returns CDR1 SQVTM and CDR2 ANQGSEA. Written as DNA, the CDR3 is TGCAGCGTTGCGGGAGGCAGGGGTGAGCAGTTCTTC. Translated, it gives CSVAGGRGEQFF.

A few counts support this clone. This chain uses TRBV28 with TRBJ2-4; a possible D gene is TRBD1 (6 bases). CDR1 MDHEN and CDR2 SYDVKM come from the germline V gene. This CDR3 has 19 amino acids. V was trimmed by 3 bases and J by 1 base, leaving 22 bases between them. CDR3 nucleotide sequence: TGTGCCAGCAGTTTGCTTTCCGCATCAGGGGAATGGGCCAAAAACATTCAGTACTTC. It encodes CASSLLSASGEWAKNIQYF.